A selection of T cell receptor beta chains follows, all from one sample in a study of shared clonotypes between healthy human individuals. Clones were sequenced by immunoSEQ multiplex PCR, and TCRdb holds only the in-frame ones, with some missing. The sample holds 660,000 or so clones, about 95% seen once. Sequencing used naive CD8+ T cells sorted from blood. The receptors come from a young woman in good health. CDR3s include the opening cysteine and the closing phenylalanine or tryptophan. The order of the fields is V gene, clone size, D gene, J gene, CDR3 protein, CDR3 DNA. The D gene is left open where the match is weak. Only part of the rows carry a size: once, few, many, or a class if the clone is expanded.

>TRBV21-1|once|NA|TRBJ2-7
CASSSGHYEQYF
TGTGCCAGCAGCTCTGGACACTACGAGCAGTACTTC
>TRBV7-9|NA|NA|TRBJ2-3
CASSDSTEPGDTQYF
TGTGCCAGCAGCGACTCGACCGAACCGGGAGATACGCAGTATTTT
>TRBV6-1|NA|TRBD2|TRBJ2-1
CASSETSGLAIDEQFF
TGTGCCAGCAGTGAAACCTCGGGACTAGCCATCGATGAGCAGTTCTTC
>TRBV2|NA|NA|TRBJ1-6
CASSEPGVNSPLHF
TGTGCCAGCAGTGAGCCAGGGGTTAATTCACCCCTCCACTTT
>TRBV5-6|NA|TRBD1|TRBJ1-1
CASTQGQGARKAFF
TGTGCCAGCACCCAAGGACAGGGGGCTAGGAAAGCTTTCTTT
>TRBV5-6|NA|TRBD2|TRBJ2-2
CASSLPAGVTGELFF
TGTGCCAGCAGCTTGCCCGCGGGAGTCACCGGGGAGCTGTTTTTT
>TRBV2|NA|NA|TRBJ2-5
CASTRQTQETQYF
TGTGCCAGCACCCGACAGACCCAAGAGACCCAGTACTTC
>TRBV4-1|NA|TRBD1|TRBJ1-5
CASSLGTEWSNQPQHF
TGCGCCAGCAGCCTCGGGACAGAATGGAGCAATCAGCCCCAGCATTTT
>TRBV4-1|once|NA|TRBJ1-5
CASSQDLARDRQPQHF
TGCGCCAGCAGCCAAGATTTAGCAAGGGATCGTCAGCCCCAGCATTTT
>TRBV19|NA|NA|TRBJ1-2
CASSTMRSSVDYGYTF
TGTGCCAGTAGTACGATGAGAAGTTCTGTTGACTATGGCTACACCTTC
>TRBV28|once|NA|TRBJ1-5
CASRILVGQNQPQHF
TGTGCCAGCCGAATCCTTGTAGGGCAAAATCAGCCCCAGCATTTT
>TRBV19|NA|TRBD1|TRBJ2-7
CASSITGQGPNEQYF
TGTGCCAGTAGTATTACGGGACAGGGGCCCAACGAGCAGTACTTC
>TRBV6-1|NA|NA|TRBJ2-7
CASSDPTYEQYF
TGTGCCAGCAGTGATCCAACCTACGAGCAGTACTTC
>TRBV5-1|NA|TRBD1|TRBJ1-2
CASSHTKGQGLGGYTF
TGCGCCAGCAGCCACACAAAAGGACAGGGTTTGGGAGGCTACACCTTC
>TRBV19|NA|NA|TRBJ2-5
CASSRHPDRRETQYF
TGTGCCAGTAGTCGACACCCCGACAGGCGGGAGACCCAGTACTTC
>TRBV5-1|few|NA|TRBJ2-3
CASSLVDLGTDTQYF
TGCGCCAGCAGCTTGGTGGATTTGGGGACAGATACGCAGTATTTT
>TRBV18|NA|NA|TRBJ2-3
CASSPRDRTDTQYF
TGTGCCAGCTCACCACGGGACCGCACAGATACGCAGTATTTT
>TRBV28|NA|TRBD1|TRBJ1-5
CASSPGTGSQPQHF
TGTGCCAGCAGTCCCGGGACAGGGTCCCAGCCCCAGCATTTT
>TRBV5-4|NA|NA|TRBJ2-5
CASSFPEGETQYF
TGTGCCAGCAGCTTTCCCGAGGGGGAGACCCAGTACTTC
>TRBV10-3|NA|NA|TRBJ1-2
CAISESPPAGHYGYTF
TGTGCCATCAGTGAGTCCCCCCCTGCAGGGCACTATGGCTACACCTTC
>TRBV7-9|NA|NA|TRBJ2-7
CASRSDTYEQYF
TGTGCCAGCAGATCAGACACCTACGAGCAGTACTTC
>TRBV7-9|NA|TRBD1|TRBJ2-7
CASSPRRSGQGAYEQYF
TGTGCCAGCAGCCCCAGACGGAGTGGACAGGGGGCTTACGAGCAGTACTTC
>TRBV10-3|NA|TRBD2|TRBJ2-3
CAISDSGTWEDTQYF
TGTGCCATCAGTGACAGCGGGACTTGGGAAGATACGCAGTATTTT
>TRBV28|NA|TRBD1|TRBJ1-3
CASRTDRVTGNTIYF
TGTGCCAGCAGGACCGACAGGGTAACTGGAAACACCATATATTTT
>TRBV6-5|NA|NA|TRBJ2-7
CASSYSTGGRSYEQYF
TGTGCCAGCAGTTACTCGACGGGGGGCAGGTCCTACGAGCAGTACTTC
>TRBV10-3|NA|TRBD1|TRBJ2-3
CAISGPEGATDTQYF
TGTGCCATCAGTGGGCCAGAGGGGGCCACAGATACGCAGTATTTT
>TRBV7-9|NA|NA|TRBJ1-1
CASSLAATPEAFF
TGTGCCAGCAGCTTAGCGGCGACACCTGAAGCTTTCTTT
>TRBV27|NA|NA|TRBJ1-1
CASSLGAQGGWLNTEAFF
TGTGCCAGCAGTTTAGGGGCCCAAGGGGGGTGGCTAAACACTGAAGCTTTCTTT
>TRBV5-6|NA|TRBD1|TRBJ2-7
CASSDGDRVGEQYF
TGTGCCAGCAGCGATGGGGACAGGGTGGGCGAGCAGTACTTC
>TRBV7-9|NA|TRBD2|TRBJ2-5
CASSLKLAEETQYF
TGTGCCAGCAGCTTAAAACTAGCGGAAGAGACCCAGTACTTC
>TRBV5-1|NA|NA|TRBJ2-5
CASSLESPREETQYF
TGCGCCAGCAGCTTGGAATCCCCCAGGGAGGAGACCCAGTACTTC
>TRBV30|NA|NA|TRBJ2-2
CAWSDYSGELFF
TGTGCCTGGAGCGACTATTCCGGGGAGCTGTTTTTT
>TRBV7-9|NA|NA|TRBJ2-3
CASSLSVGKDTQYF
TGTGCCAGCAGCTTATCGGTTGGTAAGGATACGCAGTATTTT
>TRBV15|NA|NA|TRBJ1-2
CATSSGRNAGYTF
TGTGCCACCAGCAGCGGACGGAACGCTGGCTACACCTTC
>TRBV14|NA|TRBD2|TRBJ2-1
CASSFGLAPYNEQFF
TGTGCCAGCAGCTTCGGACTAGCGCCGTACAATGAGCAGTTCTTC
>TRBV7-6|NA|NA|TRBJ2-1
CASSFGPGTYNEQFF
TGTGCCAGCAGCTTCGGCCCCGGGACCTACAATGAGCAGTTCTTC
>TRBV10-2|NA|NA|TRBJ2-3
CASSEGGADTQYF
TGCGCCAGCAGTGAGGGAGGAGCAGATACGCAGTATTTT
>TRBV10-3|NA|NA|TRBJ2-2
CAIVANTGELFF
TGTGCCATCGTCGCCAACACCGGGGAGCTGTTTTTT
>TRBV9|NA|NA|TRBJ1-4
CASSTTGLTNEKLFF
TGTGCCAGCAGCACCACAGGGTTGACTAATGAAAAACTGTTTTTT
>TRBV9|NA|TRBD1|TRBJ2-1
CASSVGGGPGNEQFF
TGTGCCAGCAGCGTAGGAGGGGGCCCGGGCAATGAGCAGTTCTTC
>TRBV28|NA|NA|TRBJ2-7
CASSFFVPPSYEQYF
TGTGCCAGCAGTTTCTTCGTTCCCCCGTCCTACGAGCAGTACTTC
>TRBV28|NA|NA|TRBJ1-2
CASSGSYYGYTF
TGTGCCAGCAGCGGTTCCTACTATGGCTACACCTTC
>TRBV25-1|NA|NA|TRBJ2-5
CASSEFFDKTDSQETQYF
TGTGCCAGCAGTGAATTCTTCGACAAGACCGATTCCCAAGAGACCCAGTACTTC
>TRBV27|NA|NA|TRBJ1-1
CASSSRENTEAFF
TGTGCCAGCAGTTCCAGGGAGAACACTGAAGCTTTCTTT
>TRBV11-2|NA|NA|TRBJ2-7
CASSFSAAPYEQYF
TGTGCCAGCAGCTTTTCGGCAGCTCCCTACGAGCAGTACTTC
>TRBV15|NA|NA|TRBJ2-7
CATSRDVDLVDEQYF
TGTGCCACCAGCAGAGATGTCGACCTGGTCGACGAGCAGTACTTC
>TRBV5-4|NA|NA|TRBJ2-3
CASSLAAGAGLTDTQYF
TGTGCCAGCAGCTTGGCCGCAGGGGCGGGCCTCACAGATACGCAGTATTTT
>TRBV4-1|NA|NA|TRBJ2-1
CASSHPSGYNEQFF
TGCGCCAGCAGCCACCCCTCGGGTTACAATGAGCAGTTCTTC
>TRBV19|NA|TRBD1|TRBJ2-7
CASSPGTAYEQYF
TGTGCCAGTAGTCCCGGGACAGCTTACGAGCAGTACTTC
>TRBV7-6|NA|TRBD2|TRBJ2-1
CASSPRISGSRHNEQFF
TGTGCCAGCAGCCCGCGAATCAGCGGGAGCCGCCACAATGAGCAGTTCTTC
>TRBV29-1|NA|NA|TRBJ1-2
CSASIRDRYGYTF
TGCAGCGCTTCGATCAGGGATCGCTATGGCTACACCTTC
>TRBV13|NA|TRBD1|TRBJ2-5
CASSSDRTGQETQYF
TGTGCCAGCAGCTCGGACCGGACAGGGCAAGAGACCCAGTACTTC
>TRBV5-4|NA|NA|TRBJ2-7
CASSLESGNEQYF
TGTGCCAGCAGCTTGGAGTCAGGGAACGAGCAGTACTTC
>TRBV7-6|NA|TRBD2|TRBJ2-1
CASSSGLAEQFF
TGTGCCAGCAGCTCCGGACTAGCTGAGCAGTTCTTC